This TCR beta chain was sequenced for a study of shared clonotypes between healthy human individuals. Study-level information: Donors consisted of two women and three men between 18 and 49.

V lost 2 bases and J 4 bases, leaving 15 bases between the germline ends. The CDR3 totals 15 residues. Germline loops: CDR1 SGHAT, CDR2 FQDESV (reference sequence). Naive CD8 cells comprised CD45RO-negative, CCR7-positively selected cells, excluding terminally differentiated effector memory CD45RA+ cells. Study findings and constraints: Although depth was large, rarefaction showed that sequencing of the sorted subsets was incomplete. Sequencing depth was expected to influence donor clonotype sharing.

Genomic DNA of each subset was evenly split across several immunoSEQ plates. Libraries were prepared by immunoSEQ multiplex PCR; TCRdb keeps only in-frame clonotypes and omits some of them. The repertoire consists of about 2,200,000 clones, with 85% to 95% occurring once and the leading ten covering approximately 1.7%. With regard to this clone: Its antigen remains unidentified.

Sequencing input: naive CD8+ T cells from PBMCs. The rearrangement joins TRBV11-1 to TRBJ2-7; the D gene is possibly TRBD1 (6 bases). The TCR was taken from a man between 18 and 29 years old in good health. Some clones in this sample may be carry-over from other donors' samples. CDR3 bases: TGTGCCAGCAGCTTAACTCCCGACAGGCTTTACGAGCAGTACTTC. Translation gives CASSLTPDRLYEQYF.